The next 2 T cell receptor beta chains were all read from a single sample in a study of blood T cell repertoires in COVID-19. Using immunoSEQ multiplex PCR, the repertoire was profiled, and TCRdb retains in-frame clones only, with some absent. Counted here are about 60,000 clones, roughly 85% occurring once; the ten biggest clones make up 15% to 20%. The sequencing sample was made of peripheral blood. The source of these receptors is a human donor in a cohort sampled during active COVID-19.

V gene TRBV2 combines with J gene TRBJ1-6; a possible D gene is TRBD1 (5 bases). The length of the CDR3 is 15 residues. V lost 6 bases and J 7 bases, leaving 16 bases between the germline ends. The germline gives CDR1 SNHLY, CDR2 FYNNEI. CDR3 coding DNA: TGTGCCAGCAGCCGGGGGACCCTTGGGAATTCACCCCTCCACTTT. Translation: CASSRGTLGNSPLHF.

The chain recombines TRBV30 with TRBJ1-1; a weak D match, TRBD1 (5 bases). The germline V and J ends were trimmed by 7 bases and 6 bases, with 15 bases remaining between them. The CDR3 runs to 12 residues. The germline V gene has CDR1 GTSNPN and CDR2 SVGIG (reference sequence). CDR3 bases: TGTGCCTTCTGGAGGGGTGGGGCTGAAGCTTTCTTT. Encoded protein: CAFWRGGAEAFF.